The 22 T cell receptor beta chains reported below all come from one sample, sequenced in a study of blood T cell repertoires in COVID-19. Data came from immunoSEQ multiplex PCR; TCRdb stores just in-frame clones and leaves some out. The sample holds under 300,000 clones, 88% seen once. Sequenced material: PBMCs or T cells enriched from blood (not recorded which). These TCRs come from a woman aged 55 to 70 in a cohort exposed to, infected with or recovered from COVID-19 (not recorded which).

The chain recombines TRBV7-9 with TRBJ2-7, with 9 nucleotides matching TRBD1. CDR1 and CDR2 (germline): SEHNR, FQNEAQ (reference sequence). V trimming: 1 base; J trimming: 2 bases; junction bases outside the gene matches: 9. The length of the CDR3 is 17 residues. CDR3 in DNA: TGTGCCAGCAGCTTAGTATACGGACAGGGGAATACCTACGAGCAGTACTTC. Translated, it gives CASSLVYGQGNTYEQYF.

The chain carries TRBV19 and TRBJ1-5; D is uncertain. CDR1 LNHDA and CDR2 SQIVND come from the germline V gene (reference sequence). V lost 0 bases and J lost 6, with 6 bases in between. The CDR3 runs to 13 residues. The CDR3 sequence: CASSIDPSQPQHF. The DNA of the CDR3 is TGTGCCAGTAGTATAGATCCCTCTCAGCCCCAGCATTTT.

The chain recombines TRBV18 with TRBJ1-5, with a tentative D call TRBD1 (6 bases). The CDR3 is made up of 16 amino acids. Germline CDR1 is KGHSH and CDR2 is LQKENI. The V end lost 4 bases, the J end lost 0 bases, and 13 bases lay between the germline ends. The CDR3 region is CASSHWTANSNQPQHF. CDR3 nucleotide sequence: TGTGCCAGCTCACACTGGACAGCAAATAGCAATCAGCCCCAGCATTTT.

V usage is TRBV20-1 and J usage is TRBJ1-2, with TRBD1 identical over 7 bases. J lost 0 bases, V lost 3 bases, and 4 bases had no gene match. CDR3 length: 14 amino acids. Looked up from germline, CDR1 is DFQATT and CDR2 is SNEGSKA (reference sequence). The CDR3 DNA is TGCAGTGCTAGTACGGGACAGTCTAACTATGGCTACACCTTC. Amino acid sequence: CSASTGQSNYGYTF.

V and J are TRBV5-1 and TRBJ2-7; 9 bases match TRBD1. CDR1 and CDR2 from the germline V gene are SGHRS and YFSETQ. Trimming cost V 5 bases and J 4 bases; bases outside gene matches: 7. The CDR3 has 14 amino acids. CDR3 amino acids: CASRPDRGQYEQYF. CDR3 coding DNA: TGCGCCAGCAGACCGGACAGGGGACAATACGAGCAGTACTTC.

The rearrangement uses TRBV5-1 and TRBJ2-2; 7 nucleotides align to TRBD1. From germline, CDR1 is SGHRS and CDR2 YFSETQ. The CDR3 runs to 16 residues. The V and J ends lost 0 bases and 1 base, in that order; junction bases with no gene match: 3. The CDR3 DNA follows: TGCGCCAGCAGCTTGGTACAGGGGAGGAACACCGGGGAGCTGTTTTTT. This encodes CASSLVQGRNTGELFF.

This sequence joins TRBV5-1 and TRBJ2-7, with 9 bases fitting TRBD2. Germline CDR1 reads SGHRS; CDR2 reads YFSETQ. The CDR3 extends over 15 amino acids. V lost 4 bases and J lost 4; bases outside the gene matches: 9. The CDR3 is CASSATSGSFYEQYF. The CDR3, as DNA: TGCGCCAGCAGCGCAACTAGCGGGTCTTTTTACGAGCAGTACTTC.

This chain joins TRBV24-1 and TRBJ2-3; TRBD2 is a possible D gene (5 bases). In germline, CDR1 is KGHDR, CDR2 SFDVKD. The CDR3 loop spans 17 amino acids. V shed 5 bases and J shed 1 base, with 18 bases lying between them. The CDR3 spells CATSGLTRIGGTDTQYF. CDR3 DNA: TGTGCCACCAGTGGCCTGACAAGGATCGGGGGCACAGATACGCAGTATTTT.

The CDR3 sequence is CAWDGLVTDEQFF. For the CDR3, the DNA is TGTGCCTGGGATGGACTAGTCACCGATGAGCAGTTCTTC. The chain joins TRBV30 to TRBJ2-1, with 7 bases matching TRBD2. Germline V gives CDR1 GTSNPN, CDR2 SVGIG (reference sequence). V dropped 5 bases and J dropped 8; count of bases not matched to a gene: 9. The CDR3 covers 13 residues.

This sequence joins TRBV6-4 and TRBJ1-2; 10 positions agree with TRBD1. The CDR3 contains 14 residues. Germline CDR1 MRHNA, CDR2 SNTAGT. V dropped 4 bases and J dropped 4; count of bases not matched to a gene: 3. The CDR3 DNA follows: TGTGCCAGCAGTGTCGGACAGGGGGGCTATGGCTACACCTTC. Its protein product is CASSVGQGGYGYTF.

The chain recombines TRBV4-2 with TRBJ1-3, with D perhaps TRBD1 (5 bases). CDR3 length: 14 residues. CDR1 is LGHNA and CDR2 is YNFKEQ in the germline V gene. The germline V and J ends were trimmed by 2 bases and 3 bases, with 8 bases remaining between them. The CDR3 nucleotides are TGTGCCAGCAGCCAAAGGGGTCATGGAAACACCATATATTTT. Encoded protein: CASSQRGHGNTIYF.

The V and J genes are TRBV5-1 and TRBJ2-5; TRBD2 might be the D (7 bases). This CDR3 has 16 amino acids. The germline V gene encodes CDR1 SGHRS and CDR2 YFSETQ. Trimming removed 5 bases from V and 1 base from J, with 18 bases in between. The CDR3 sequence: CASSPGGASPQETQYF. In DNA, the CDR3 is TGCGCCAGCAGTCCGGGGGGCGCGTCCCCCCAAGAGACCCAGTACTTC.

The CDR3 is CASMRAGELFF. For the CDR3, the DNA is TGTGCCAGCATGAGGGCCGGGGAGCTGTTTTTT. This sequence joins TRBV6-5 and TRBJ2-2, with D tentatively TRBD2 (5 bases). Between the trimmed V and J ends, which lost 7 bases and 6 bases, there was a span of 6 bases. The CDR3 runs to 11 residues. Per the germline V gene, CDR1 is MNHEY and CDR2 is SVGAGI.

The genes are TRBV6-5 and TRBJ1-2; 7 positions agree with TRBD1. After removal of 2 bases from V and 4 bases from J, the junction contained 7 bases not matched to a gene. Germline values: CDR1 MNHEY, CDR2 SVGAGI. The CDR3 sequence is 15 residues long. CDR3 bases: TGTGCCAGCAGTTACGCGACAGGGACTAGCTATGGCTACACCTTC. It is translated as CASSYATGTSYGYTF.

The CDR3 reads CASSVALLAGYNEQFF. The CDR3 region has the DNA TGTGCCAGCAGCGTAGCTTTACTAGCGGGCTACAATGAGCAGTTCTTC. The rearrangement joins TRBV9 to TRBJ2-1; 9 bases agree with TRBD2. The CDR3 has 16 amino acids. The J segment lost 3 bases and the V segment lost 0 bases, leaving 4 bases of the junction unmatched. CDR1 and CDR2 (germline): SGDLS, YYNGEE.

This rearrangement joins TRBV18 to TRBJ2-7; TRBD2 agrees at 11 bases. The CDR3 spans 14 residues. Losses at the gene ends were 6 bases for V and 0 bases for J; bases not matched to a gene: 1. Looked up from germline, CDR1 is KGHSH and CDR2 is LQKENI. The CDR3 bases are TGTGCCAGCTCTACTAGCGGGAGCTCCTACGAGCAGTACTTC. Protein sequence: CASSTSGSSYEQYF. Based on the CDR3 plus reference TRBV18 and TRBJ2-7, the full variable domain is NAGVMQNPRHLVRRRGQEARLRCSPMKGHSHVYWYRQLPEEGLKFMVYLQKENIIDESGMPKERFSAEFPKEGPSILRIQQVVRGDSAAYFCASSTSGSSYEQYFGPGTRLTVT.

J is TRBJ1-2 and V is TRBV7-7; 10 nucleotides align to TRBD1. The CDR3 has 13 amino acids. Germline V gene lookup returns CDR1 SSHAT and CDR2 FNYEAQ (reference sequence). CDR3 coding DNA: TGTGCTAGTGGGACAGGGGAAAGCTATGGCTACACCTTC. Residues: CASGTGESYGYTF.

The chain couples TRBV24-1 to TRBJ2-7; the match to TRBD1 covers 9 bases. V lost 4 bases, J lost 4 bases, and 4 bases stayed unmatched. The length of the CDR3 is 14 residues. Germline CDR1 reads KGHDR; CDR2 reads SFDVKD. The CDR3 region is CATSEGQGKYEQYF. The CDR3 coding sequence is TGTGCCACCAGTGAAGGACAGGGGAAATACGAGCAGTACTTC.

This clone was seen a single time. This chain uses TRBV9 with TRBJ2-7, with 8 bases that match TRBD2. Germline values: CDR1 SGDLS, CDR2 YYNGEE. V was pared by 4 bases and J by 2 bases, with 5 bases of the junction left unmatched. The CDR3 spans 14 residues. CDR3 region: CASSPTSGTYEQYF. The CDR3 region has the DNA TGTGCCAGCAGCCCTACTAGCGGTACCTACGAGCAGTACTTC.

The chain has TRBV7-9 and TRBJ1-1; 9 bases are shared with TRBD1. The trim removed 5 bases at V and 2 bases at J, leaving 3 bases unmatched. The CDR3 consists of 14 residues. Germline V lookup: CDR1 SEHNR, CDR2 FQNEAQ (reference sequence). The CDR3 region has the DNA TGTGCCAGCAGCCGGACAGGGGCTAACACTGAAGCTTTCTTT. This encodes CASSRTGANTEAFF.

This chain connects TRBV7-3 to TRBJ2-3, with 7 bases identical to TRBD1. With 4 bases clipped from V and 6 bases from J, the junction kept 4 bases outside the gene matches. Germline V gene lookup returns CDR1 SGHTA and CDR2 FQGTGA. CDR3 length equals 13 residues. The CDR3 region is CASSSNRGDTQYF. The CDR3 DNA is TGTGCCAGCAGCTCGAACAGGGGTGATACGCAGTATTTT.

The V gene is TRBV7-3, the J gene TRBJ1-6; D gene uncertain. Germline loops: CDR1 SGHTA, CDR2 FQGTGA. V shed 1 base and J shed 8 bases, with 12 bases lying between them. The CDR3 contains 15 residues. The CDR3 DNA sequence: TGTGCCAGCAGCTTAAGCAGCTTGCGGGATTCACCCCTCCACTTT. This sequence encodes CASSLSSLRDSPLHF.